Below, 12 T cell receptor beta chains from the same sample are listed, as sequenced in a study of blood T cell repertoires in COVID-19. Sequencing used immunoSEQ multiplex PCR; TCRdb keeps in-frame clones, though not all of them. The sample has 350,000 to 500,000 clones, 70% to 90% seen once. Sequenced material: PBMCs or T cells enriched from blood (not recorded which). The receptors were gathered from a young woman who had been exposed to COVID-19.

This clone came up once. DNA for the CDR3: TGCGCCAGCAGCTTGAGGGGACAGGACGAGCACGAGCAGTACTTC. It yields the protein CASSLRGQDEHEQYF. The V call is TRBV5-1, the J call TRBJ2-7; 8 bases map to TRBD1. The CDR3 sequence is 15 residues long. CDR1 and CDR2 (germline): SGHRS, YFSETQ. V trimming: 1 base; J trimming: 5 bases; junction bases outside the gene matches: 8.

This clone has only one observation. The germline gene is not matched at one end of the junction; a read error may be the cause. This chain connects TRBV6-4 to TRBJ1-1, with 7 nucleotides matching TRBD1. Germline V lookup: CDR1 MRHNA, CDR2 SNTAGT. The CDR3 has 14 amino acids. The DNA for the CDR3 is TGTGCCAGCAGTGAAAGACCCGGAACAGGGGCGGAAAACTTT. As protein: CASSERPGTGAENF.

The chain has TRBV5-1 and TRBJ2-1; TRBD2 matches 13 bases. The V and J ends lost 0 bases and 14 bases, in that order; junction bases with no gene match: 5. The CDR3 is made up of 14 amino acids. CDR1 and CDR2 from the germline V gene are SGHRS and YFSETQ. The CDR3 is CASSLALAGGGKFF. DNA for the CDR3: TGCGCCAGCAGCTTGGCACTAGCGGGAGGGGGGAAGTTCTTC.

This clone was seen only once. CDR3 protein: CASGDEGGKLYGYTF. CDR3 coding DNA: TGTGCCAGTGGAGACGAGGGTGGGAAGCTCTATGGCTACACCTTC. The chain employs TRBV19 and TRBJ1-2; D gene unclear. CDR3 length: 15 amino acids. V was pared by 8 bases and J by 4 bases, with 20 bases between. Germline V lookup: CDR1 LNHDA, CDR2 SQIVND (reference sequence). Filled out from reference TRBV19 and TRBJ1-2, the complete variable domain reads DGGITQSPKYLFRKEGQNVTLSCEQNLNHDAMYWYRQDPGQGLRLIYYSQIVNDFQKGDIAEGYSVSREKKESFPLTVTSAQKNPTAFYLCASGDEGGKLYGYTFGSGTRLTVV.

CDR3 in DNA: TGCGCCAGCAGCCGGGAGCGTGGTGAAAAACTGTTTTTT. It codes for CASSRERGEKLFF. J is TRBJ1-4 and V is TRBV5-1, with D hard to call. The CDR3 has 13 residues. Germline V gives CDR1 SGHRS, CDR2 YFSETQ. Between the trimmed V and J ends, which lost 4 bases and 7 bases, there was a span of 11 bases.

V usage is TRBV23-1 and J usage is TRBJ2-7; tentatively, D is TRBD2 (5 bases). TRBV23-1 is treated as an ORF (open reading frame) with a function not yet certain. The CDR3 runs 16 residues. V lost 4 bases and J 0 bases, leaving 16 bases between the germline ends. CDR3 DNA: TGCGCCAGCAGTCGCAATCCCGGGATTTACTCCTACGAGCAGTACTTC. It codes for CASSRNPGIYSYEQYF.

The chain links TRBV6-2 or TRBV6-3 to TRBJ2-7; 10 bases map to TRBD2. The length of the CDR3 is 16 residues. Germline CDR1 and CDR2: MNHEY and SVGEGT. The V segment lost 0 bases and the J segment 7 bases; nucleotides outside the gene matches: 9. The CDR3 nucleotides are TGTGCCAGCAGTTACTCGACGTTAGCGGGGGGAAGAGAGCAGTACTTC. Amino acid sequence: CASSYSTLAGGREQYF.

The chain is built from TRBV11-3 and TRBJ2-3; 7 bases align to TRBD1. Trimming at V came to 5 bases and at J to 0 bases, leaving 8 bases not matched to a gene. This CDR3 contains 16 residues. CDR1 and CDR2 from the germline V gene are SGHNT and YENEEA. Here the CDR3 reads CASSPQGTASTDTQYF. DNA for the CDR3: TGTGCCAGCAGCCCGCAAGGGACAGCTAGCACAGATACGCAGTATTTT.

This rearrangement joins TRBV29-1 to TRBJ2-2; 7 nucleotides line up with TRBD1. The V gene end was trimmed by 7 bases and the J gene end by 1 base; junction bases not matched to a gene: 3. Germline assignment: CDR1 SQVTM and CDR2 ANQGSEA. This CDR3 region has 13 residues. For the CDR3, the DNA is TGCAGCGCCCACAGGGGGAACACCGGGGAGCTGTTTTTT. Its protein product is CSAHRGNTGELFF.

The chain joins TRBV7-2 to TRBJ2-1; 7 bases align to TRBD2. V lost 5 bases and J lost 2; bases outside the gene matches: 6. Germline lookup yields CDR1 SGHTA and CDR2 FQGNSA. The CDR3 covers 15 residues. CDR3 loop: CASSPQGLPYNEQFF. The CDR3 coding sequence is TGTGCCAGCAGCCCCCAGGGACTACCCTACAATGAGCAGTTCTTC.

The chain couples TRBV28 to TRBJ2-7; 7 bases match TRBD2. Germline CDR1 reads MDHEN; CDR2 reads SYDVKM. This CDR3 is 15 amino acids long. The V and J ends lost 2 bases and 2 bases, in that order; junction bases with no gene match: 6. CDR3 residues: CASSLPASGTYEQYF. The CDR3 DNA sequence: TGTGCCAGCAGTTTACCGGCTAGCGGCACCTACGAGCAGTACTTC.

This clone came up once. The genes are TRBV11-2 and TRBJ2-7; 8 bases align to TRBD1. CDR1 and CDR2 from the germline V gene are SGHAT and FQNNGV. J was trimmed by 5 bases and V by 7 bases; bases with no gene match: 7. The CDR3 loop spans 13 amino acids. The CDR3 protein is CASNNRGRNEQYF. CDR3 coding DNA: TGTGCCAGCAACAACAGGGGGAGAAACGAGCAGTACTTC.